This T cell receptor (beta chain) was recorded in a study of Graves' ophthalmopathy and Graves' hyperthyroidism. For repertoire sequencing, the TCR beta CDR3 regions were amplified from RNA transcripts. The authors performed first-round RT-PCR with HTBI primers and then a second-round multiplex PCR. A single record per CDR3 protein comes from TCRdb applying MiXCR to the multiplex PCR reads. This sample carries some 350,000 distinct CDR3 sequences, approximately 18% of them seen once, and the ten largest clones take 2.4%. J lost 5 bases, V lost 3 bases, and 24 bases had no gene match. Germline V gene lookup returns CDR1 DFQATT and CDR2 SNEGSKA (reference sequence). This CDR3 has 19 amino acids. This clonotype was counted ten times or more. Its antigen is as yet unknown. General study results and limits: Sensitivity of 55% to 71% and specificity of 72% to 80% were achieved by the model that predicted ophthalmopathy progression. From stable hyperthyroidism, ophthalmopathy was separated by a 13-signature model with just over 85% sensitivity and roughly 81% specificity.

PBMCs stemmed from 7.5 to 10 ml of fresh peripheral blood. Sequenced: peripheral blood. This clonotype was sampled from an adult woman with stable Graves' hyperthyroidism. The chain has TRBV20-1 and TRBJ2-5; 7 bases are a match to TRBD2. The CDR3 DNA is TGCAGTGCTAGCACGACGGGCTCAATCTGGGGGAGGGCCGGGGAGACCCAGTACTTC. This codes for CSASTTGSIWGRAGETQYF.